This TCR beta chain was observed in a study of cytomegalovirus exposure and HLA in healthy donors. General study points: Presence/absence analyses assumed roughly uniform sequencing depth across donors. The dataset shows that most TCR sequences were rare, while some public TCRs occurred in many donors. Overall, approximately 150 TCR beta chains were annotated as cytomegalovirus-associated.

A remark on this clone: The target antigen is unknown.

The PCR used 60 Vbeta and 13 Jbeta primers. Some clones are missing from TCRdb's copy, which holds only in-frame ones; the method was immunoSEQ multiplex PCR. In all, the sample yields over 45,000 clones. Germline loops: CDR1 MGHDK, CDR2 SYGVNS. The V end lost 2 bases, the J end lost 0 bases, and 7 bases lay between the germline ends. The CDR3 has 15 amino acids. The sequence derives from a woman between 18 and 30 years old in good health and CMV-seronegative. The chain couples TRBV25-1 to TRBJ2-2, with D perhaps matching TRBD2 (5 bases). The sequenced material came from PBMCs. The CDR3 nucleotides are TGTGCCAGCAGTGAAGCGGGTTCGAACACCGGGGAGCTGTTTTTT. It yields the protein CASSEAGSNTGELFF.